These T cell receptor beta chains were read from a single sample in a study of T cells in localized non-small cell lung cancer. Generated by immunoSEQ multiplex PCR, the TCRdb table keeps only in-frame clones and is missing some. The sample lists 41,000 or so clones; roughly 86% were seen once. Material: peripheral blood, obtained before any cancer treatment. These receptors all stem from a woman aged 18-55 years with stage III lung adenocarcinoma. CDR3s include the opening cysteine and the closing phenylalanine or tryptophan. A D gene is named only where the DNA matches it firmly. Some rows have no size entry. The others give once, few or many, or a class for an expanded clone.

d_gene: NA
j_gene: TRBJ1-4
v_gene: TRBV29-1
abundance: NA
CDR3nt: TGCAGCGCTTACGGTGGCCCTAATGAAAAACTGTTTTTT
CDR3aa: CSAYGGPNEKLFF

d_gene: NA
j_gene: TRBJ1-5
v_gene: TRBV9
abundance: NA
CDR3nt: TGTGCCAGCAGCGTAGGCGGGGGGCGTCAGCCCCAGCATTTT
CDR3aa: CASSVGGGRQPQHF

d_gene: NA
j_gene: TRBJ2-3
v_gene: TRBV7-8
abundance: NA
CDR3nt: TGTGCCAGCAGCTTAGCGCCCAGCGCAGATACGCAGTATTTT
CDR3aa: CASSLAPSADTQYF

d_gene: TRBD2
j_gene: TRBJ2-1
v_gene: TRBV4-2
abundance: NA
CDR3nt: TGTGCCAGCAGCCAAGCGGCCGGGACTAGCGTTAGGGTTGAGCAGTTCTTC
CDR3aa: CASSQAAGTSVRVEQFF

d_gene: TRBD2
j_gene: TRBJ2-3
v_gene: TRBV4-2
abundance: NA
CDR3nt: TGTGCCAGCAGCCAAGAGTTGGCTAGCGGGGGGTTCACAGATACGCAGTATTTT
CDR3aa: CASSQELASGGFTDTQYF

d_gene: NA
j_gene: TRBJ2-2
v_gene: TRBV19
abundance: NA
CDR3nt: TGTGCCAGTAGCCAGGGGAGACTGACCGGGGAGCTGTTTTTT
CDR3aa: CASSQGRLTGELFF

d_gene: NA
j_gene: TRBJ1-2
v_gene: TRBV5-4
abundance: NA
CDR3nt: TGTGCCAGCAGCTTGGCCGTTCTTCGGGGAAACTATGGCTACACCTTC
CDR3aa: CASSLAVLRGNYGYTF

d_gene: NA
j_gene: TRBJ1-5
v_gene: TRBV4-2
abundance: NA
CDR3nt: TGTGCCAGCAGCCAAGAGGTTCTGGGGCAGCCCCAGCATTTT
CDR3aa: CASSQEVLGQPQHF

d_gene: NA
j_gene: TRBJ1-6
v_gene: TRBV7-2
abundance: NA
CDR3nt: TGTGCCAGCAGTCGCGACTCCTATAATTCACCCCTCCACTTT
CDR3aa: CASSRDSYNSPLHF

d_gene: NA
j_gene: TRBJ2-7
v_gene: TRBV11-2
abundance: NA
CDR3nt: TGTGCCAGCAGCTCGATCCTCCAGGGGACCCACGAGCAGTACTTC
CDR3aa: CASSSILQGTHEQYF

d_gene: NA
j_gene: TRBJ1-1
v_gene: TRBV11-2
abundance: NA
CDR3nt: TGTGCCAGCAGCCCTCGGGCAGGCGAAGCTTTCTTT
CDR3aa: CASSPRAGEAFF

d_gene: TRBD1
j_gene: TRBJ1-1
v_gene: TRBV7-3
abundance: NA
CDR3nt: TGTGCCAGCAGCTTAGAGCCCCAGGGGGCAGCCGTGACCACTGAAGCTTTCTTT
CDR3aa: CASSLEPQGAAVTTEAFF

d_gene: NA
j_gene: TRBJ1-6
v_gene: TRBV6-1
abundance: NA
CDR3nt: TGTGCCAGCAGTGTCCCGGGAGGCAGAAGCTCCTATAATTCACCCCTCCACTTT
CDR3aa: CASSVPGGRSSYNSPLHF

d_gene: NA
j_gene: TRBJ1-4
v_gene: TRBV29-1
abundance: NA
CDR3nt: TGCAGCGTTTCAGCTTCAGGGAATGAAAAACTGTTTTTT
CDR3aa: CSVSASGNEKLFF

d_gene: TRBD1
j_gene: TRBJ2-3
v_gene: TRBV5-6
abundance: NA
CDR3nt: TGTGCCAGCAGCAACCCAGGGGGCGCGGGAGATACGCAGTATTTT
CDR3aa: CASSNPGGAGDTQYF

d_gene: NA
j_gene: TRBJ1-1
v_gene: TRBV19
abundance: NA
CDR3nt: TGTGCCAGTAGTAGGGGGGTTATGAACACTGAAGCTTTCTTT
CDR3aa: CASSRGVMNTEAFF

d_gene: NA
j_gene: TRBJ2-3
v_gene: TRBV4-1
abundance: NA
CDR3nt: TGCGCCAGCACCCTGGCCGGGGTCAACACAGATACGCAGTATTTT
CDR3aa: CASTLAGVNTDTQYF

d_gene: NA
j_gene: TRBJ1-2
v_gene: TRBV5-6
abundance: NA
CDR3nt: TGTGCCAGCAGTCCCATGCAGGACTATGGCTACACCTTC
CDR3aa: CASSPMQDYGYTF

d_gene: NA
j_gene: TRBJ2-3
v_gene: TRBV11-3
abundance: once
CDR3nt: TGTGCCAGCAGCTCCCGACGGCTCACAGATACGCAGTATTTT
CDR3aa: CASSSRRLTDTQYF

d_gene: NA
j_gene: TRBJ1-1
v_gene: TRBV4-1
abundance: NA
CDR3nt: TGCGCCAGCAGCCAAACAGGAGTCATGAACACTGAAGCTTTCTTT
CDR3aa: CASSQTGVMNTEAFF

d_gene: NA
j_gene: TRBJ2-1
v_gene: TRBV5-1
abundance: NA
CDR3nt: TGCGCCAGCAGCTTGAGGCTGAACAATGAGCAGTTCTTC
CDR3aa: CASSLRLNNEQFF

d_gene: NA
j_gene: TRBJ2-1
v_gene: TRBV7-3
abundance: NA
CDR3nt: TGTGCCAGCAGCCTCCATGAGTCGAGCTCCTACAATGAGCAGTTCTTC
CDR3aa: CASSLHESSSYNEQFF

d_gene: NA
j_gene: TRBJ2-7
v_gene: TRBV7-2
abundance: NA
CDR3nt: TGTGCCAGCAGCTTTAGCGGCAGCCTTACCTACGAGCAGTACTTC
CDR3aa: CASSFSGSLTYEQYF

d_gene: TRBD2
j_gene: TRBJ2-7
v_gene: TRBV7-3
abundance: NA
CDR3nt: TGTGCCAGCAGCTTTAGCGGGGGGAGCTCCTACGAGCAGTACTTC
CDR3aa: CASSFSGGSSYEQYF

d_gene: TRBD2
j_gene: TRBJ2-1
v_gene: TRBV9
abundance: NA
CDR3nt: TGTGCCACCCCCAGGCGGGGGGGCAAGTTAATTACATCCTACAATGAGCAGTTCTTC
CDR3aa: CATPRRGGKLITSYNEQFF

d_gene: NA
j_gene: TRBJ1-2
v_gene: TRBV30
abundance: NA
CDR3nt: TGTGCCGCCAGGGCAGCTGAGTATGGCTACACCTTC
CDR3aa: CAARAAEYGYTF

d_gene: NA
j_gene: TRBJ1-5
v_gene: TRBV2
abundance: few
CDR3nt: TGTGCCAGCCGGAGGCAGGATCCGCAGCCCCAGCATTTT
CDR3aa: CASRRQDPQPQHF

d_gene: NA
j_gene: TRBJ2-7
v_gene: TRBV2
abundance: NA
CDR3nt: TGTGCCAGCAGCCTGGAGAGGCCCCCGGCAGAGCAGTACTTC
CDR3aa: CASSLERPPAEQYF

d_gene: NA
j_gene: TRBJ1-2
v_gene: TRBV5-6
abundance: few
CDR3nt: TGTGCCAGCAGCTTGGTAGGGCGGGACTATGGCTACACCTTC
CDR3aa: CASSLVGRDYGYTF

d_gene: TRBD2
j_gene: TRBJ2-2
v_gene: TRBV7-3
abundance: NA
CDR3nt: TGTGCCAGCAGCTTAAGAGCGGGGGCCAACACCGGGGAGCTGTTTTTT
CDR3aa: CASSLRAGANTGELFF

d_gene: TRBD1
j_gene: TRBJ1-1
v_gene: TRBV2
abundance: NA
CDR3nt: TGTGCCAGCAGTCTACAGGGGGACACTGAAGCTTTCTTT
CDR3aa: CASSLQGDTEAFF